This T cell receptor (beta chain) derives from a study of blood T cell repertoires in COVID-19. V lost 4 bases, J lost 6 bases, and 3 bases stayed unmatched. CDR1 and CDR2 (germline): LGHDT, YNNKEL (reference sequence). The CDR3 extends over 13 amino acids. Produced via immunoSEQ multiplex PCR; TCRdb's table is partial and in-frame only. The sample lists hundreds of thousands of clones; approximately 83% were seen once. The sequence was collected from a woman aged 25 to 45 who had recovered from COVID-19. Sequencing was done on a sample of peripheral blood. The chain recombines TRBV3-1 (or the pseudogene TRBV3-2) with TRBJ1-1; TRBD1 aligns across 9 bases. In DNA, the CDR3 is TGTGCCAGCAGCCTACAGGGGGCCTCTGAAGCTTTCTTT. It is translated as CASSLQGASEAFF.